A selection of T cell receptor beta chains follows, all from one sample in a study of blood T cell repertoires in COVID-19. Sequenced by immunoSEQ multiplex PCR; TCRdb stores in-frame clones only, minus some. The table shows around 260,000 clones, with roughly 88% occurring only once. The sample was PBMCs or T cells enriched from blood (not recorded which). Receptors were obtained from a woman in her twenties or thirties who had recovered from COVID-19. The CDR3 runs from the conserved cysteine through the conserved F or W. D genes are given only for firm matches. Where a row states a size, it is once, few, many or the class of an expanded clone; other rows omit it.

>13|TRBD1|once|TRBJ2-3|TRBV24-1
TGTGCCACCCGAGGACAGGCGGTGGATACGCAGTATTTT
CATRGQAVDTQYF
>17|.|.|TRBJ2-3|TRBV28
TGTGCCAGCAGTTCGCCCACCCTATTATTACGCACAGATACGCAGTATTTT
CASSSPTLLLRTDTQYF
>14|.|.|TRBJ2-1|TRBV19
TGTGCCAGTAGTATCCGCCAGGGGTCAGCTGAGCAGTTCTTC
CASSIRQGSAEQFF
>14|.|.|TRBJ1-1|TRBV2
TGTGCCAGCAGTTCACACCCACAGGGAGGGAAAGCTTTCTTT
CASSSHPQGGKAFF
>15|.|.|TRBJ2-5|TRBV28
TGTGCCAGCAGTTTACCCAGGGGTTGGCAAGAGACCCAGTACTTC
CASSLPRGWQETQYF
>14|TRBD1|.|TRBJ1-1|TRBV19
TGTGCCAGTACAAGGCGGACAGGGTACACTGAAGCTTTCTTT
CASTRRTGYTEAFF
>15|TRBD2|.|TRBJ2-7|TRBV11-3
TGTGCCAGCAGCTCAGGACTAGCGGGATACTACGAGCAGTACTTC
CASSSGLAGYYEQYF
>13|.|.|TRBJ2-7|TRBV2
TGTGCCAGCAGTGTTTTACAGGGAAGCGAGCAGTACTTC
CASSVLQGSEQYF
>14|.|.|TRBJ2-7|TRBV6-5
TGTGCCAGCAGAGGAGGGGCAGTACTATACGAGCAGTACTTC
CASRGGAVLYEQYF
>14|.|.|TRBJ1-4|TRBV7-6
TGTGCCAGCAGCTCGGTGGGGGGGTATGAAAAACTGTTTTTT
CASSSVGGYEKLFF
>14|.|.|TRBJ2-7|TRBV7-9
TGTGCCAGCAGCTTAGCGCAGGGGATCTACGAGCAGTACTTC
CASSLAQGIYEQYF
>16|TRBD1|.|TRBJ2-7|TRBV7-9
TGTGCCAGCAGCCGTCTTCCCGGGACAGGGACCTACGAGCAGTACTTC
CASSRLPGTGTYEQYF
>15|.|.|TRBJ1-1|TRBV6-5
TGTGCCAGCAGTTACGGGCGCCCTGGGAGCACTGAAGCTTTCTTT
CASSYGRPGSTEAFF
>13|.|.|TRBJ1-5|TRBV19
TGTGCCAGTAGTATAGCCGGTGGTCAGCCCCAGCATTTT
CASSIAGGQPQHF
>14|.|.|TRBJ2-5|TRBV24-1
TGTGCCACCAGTGATTTACAAGGAGGCCAGACCCAGTACTTC
CATSDLQGGQTQYF
>14|.|.|TRBJ2-1|TRBV10-1
TGCGCCAGCAGTGACCAGGGACTCGACAATGAGCAGTTCTTC
CASSDQGLDNEQFF
>14|TRBD1|.|TRBJ1-6|TRBV2
TGTGCCAGCAGTCAGGGGGCGGATAATTCACCCCTCCACTTT
CASSQGADNSPLHF
>15|.|.|TRBJ2-1|TRBV6-1
TGTGCCAGCAGTGAAGATGGTAGCTCCTACAATGAGCAGTTCTTC
CASSEDGSSYNEQFF
>17|TRBD1|.|TRBJ2-5|TRBV6-8
TGTGCCAGTTACGGACAGGGAGGTAGTAGGTGCCAAGAGACCCAGTACTTC
CASYGQGGSRCQETQYF
>18|TRBD1|.|TRBJ2-7|TRBV10-3
TGTGCCATCAGTGGGGGACAGGGGGCCGGCGGGAGGGCCTACGAGCAGTACTTC
CAISGGQGAGGRAYEQYF
>16|.|.|TRBJ1-2|TRBV5-1
TGCGCCAGCAGCAACCAGGGGTCCCCGGCTGGGGTGAGCTACACCTTC
CASSNQGSPAGVSYTF
>14|.|once|TRBJ2-7|TRBV14
TGTGCCAGCAGCCGTCAGGGGAGTCCCAACGAGCAGTACTTC
CASSRQGSPNEQYF
>16|.|.|TRBJ1-2|TRBV21-1
TGTGCCAGCAGCAGACTAGGGGCAGGGGGAAGCTATGGCTACACCTTC
CASSRLGAGGSYGYTF
>18|.|once|TRBJ2-6|TRBV7-9
TGTGCCAGCAGCTTTAACACGCACCATTACTCTGGGGCCAACGTCCTGACTTTC
CASSFNTHHYSGANVLTF
>16|TRBD1|.|TRBJ2-4|TRBV19
TGTGCCAGTAGTATAGGCCGGGGACAGGGGTTGAACATTCAGTACTTC
CASSIGRGQGLNIQYF
>13|.|.|TRBJ1-1|TRBV19
TGTGCCAGTCACGACAAATCGAACACTGAAGCTTTCTTT
CASHDKSNTEAFF
>15|TRBD1|few|TRBJ2-7|TRBV7-9
TGTGCCAGCAGCCCCCGGGACAGGTGGCACCACGAGCAGTACTTC
CASSPRDRWHHEQYF
>14|.|.|TRBJ2-5|TRBV7-8
TGTGCCAGCAGCTCGGCGACAGATCTAGAGACCCAGTACTTC
CASSSATDLETQYF
>15|TRBD2|.|TRBJ2-3|TRBV3-1/TRBV3-2
TGTGCCAGCACCCCCTCGGGGGGGGCGACAGATACGCAGTATTTT
CASTPSGGATDTQYF
>19|TRBD2|few|TRBJ2-5|TRBV9
TGTGCCAGCAGCGTAGCTGCCGGGACTAGCGGGACTGTCCAAGAGACCCAGTACTTC
CASSVAAGTSGTVQETQYF
>15|TRBD1|once|TRBJ2-5|TRBV2
TGTGCCAGCAGCAGGGGGATAGAACACAAGGAGACCCAGTACTTC
CASSRGIEHKETQYF
>18|TRBD1|.|TRBJ1-5|TRBV6-2/TRBV6-3
TGTGCCAGCAGTCCCACTCCCGCGACAGGGGAGGGCAATCAGCCCCAGCATTTT
CASSPTPATGEGNQPQHF
>17|TRBD2|once|TRBJ2-5|TRBV5-3
TGTGCCAGACGCTTGGGCGCGGGGCGGGGGGTGGAGGAGACCCAGTACTTC
CARRLGAGRGVEETQYF
>14|.|.|TRBJ1-5|TRBV3-1/TRBV3-2
TGTGCCAGCGCCGTGGGGGGTACAGGTCAGCCCCAGCATTTT
CASAVGGTGQPQHF
>14|.|.|TRBJ1-4|TRBV29-1
TGCAGCGTTGACGAGGGTGGGGCTAATGAAAAACTGTTTTTT
CSVDEGGANEKLFF
>15|.|.|TRBJ1-1|TRBV21-1
TGTGCCAGCAGCCCCGCCCAGGGGTCGTACACTGAAGCTTTCTTT
CASSPAQGSYTEAFF
>13|.|.|TRBJ2-7|TRBV7-8
TGTGCCAGCAAGCCAGGGCGGGGTTACGAGCAGTACTTC
CASKPGRGYEQYF
>14|.|few|TRBJ1-4|TRBV6-1
TGTGCCAGCAGTGAGGTGGGGGAGGCGGAAAAACTGTTTTTT
CASSEVGEAEKLFF
>16|.|few|TRBJ2-3|TRBV29-1
TGCAGCGTTCGTAGGGGGAGGGATAGGGGCACAGATACGCAGTATTTT
CSVRRGRDRGTDTQYF
>12|.|.|TRBJ1-1|TRBV11-2
TGTGCCAGCAGCTTAGGAGGGTTTGAAGCTTTCTTT
CASSLGGFEAFF
>13|.|.|TRBJ2-7|TRBV12-1
TGTGCCAGCAGCCCCCCGACAGGGTACGAGCAGTACTTC
CASSPPTGYEQYF